What follows is one T cell receptor beta chain and its context. Its cognate antigen is unknown. Only in-frame clones appear in the TCRdb table, and some are missing; sequencing was by immunoSEQ multiplex PCR. The repertoire holds about 140,000 clones, with approximately 90% as singletons. This CDR3 comprises 15 residues. The germline V and J ends were trimmed by 3 bases and 1 base, with 13 bases remaining between them. The V gene's germline CDR1 is MNHEY and CDR2 SMNVEV (reference sequence). This record belongs to a study of T cell responses to AZD1222 COVID-19 vaccine. General study points: Donor demographics were predominantly white British with a female majority; clonal diversity may be underestimated.

Both about-4-week and about-12-week second-dose recipients were combined. The rearrangement links TRBV27 to TRBJ2-7, with D perhaps assigned TRBD1 or TRBD2 (5 bases each). The receptor was isolated from an adult who received the AZD1222 COVID-19 vaccine. The material was peripheral blood, obtained 28 days after the second AZD1222 dose. In DNA form, the CDR3 reads TGTGCCAGCAGTTTGTACCAGGGACGATCCTACGAGCAGTACTTC. Protein: CASSLYQGRSYEQYF.